The 10 T cell receptor beta chains reported below all come from one sample, sequenced in a study of cytomegalovirus exposure and HLA in healthy donors. It was with 60 Vbeta and 13 Jbeta primers that the PCR ran. Sequencing used immunoSEQ multiplex PCR; TCRdb keeps in-frame clones, though not all of them. The sample includes under 110,000 clones, 65% to 80% of them seen just once. Sequencing input: PBMCs. The receptors derive from a woman aged 50 to 60 in good health and CMV-seropositive.

The rearrangement joins TRBV9 to TRBJ2-5, with 8 nucleotides matching TRBD1. CDR3 length: 16 residues. The V and J ends lost 0 bases and 4 bases, in that order; junction bases with no gene match: 8. The germline V gene has CDR1 SGDLS and CDR2 YYNGEE. CDR3 amino acids: CASSVEGTGFRETQYF. The CDR3 DNA is TGTGCCAGCAGCGTAGAGGGGACAGGATTTCGAGAGACCCAGTACTTC.

The chain is built from TRBV7-9 and TRBJ1-1, with D hard to call. This CDR3 comprises 15 residues. V was shortened by 1 base and J by 4 bases, with 13 bases between the two germline ends. The V gene's germline CDR1 is SEHNR and CDR2 FQNEAQ (reference sequence). Written as DNA, the CDR3 is TGTGCCAGCAGCTTAGTGGGAGGGAAGGGCACTGAAGCTTTCTTT. This sequence encodes CASSLVGGKGTEAFF. The complete variable domain, with remaining parts taken from reference TRBV7-9 and TRBJ1-1, reads DTGVSQNPRHKITKRGQNVTFRCDPISEHNRLYWYRQTLGQGPEFLTYFQNEAQLEKSRLLSDRFSAERPKGSFSTLEIQRTEQGDSAMYLCASSLVGGKGTEAFFGQGTRLTVV.

This rearrangement joins TRBV5-1 to TRBJ2-7; D is undetermined. Trimming cost V 2 bases and J 2 bases, with 8 bases left between them. This CDR3 has 13 amino acids. The germline gives CDR1 SGHRS, CDR2 YFSETQ. Written as DNA, the CDR3 is TGCGCCAGCAGCTTTTCCCCAGCCTACGAGCAGTACTTC. Protein sequence: CASSFSPAYEQYF.

The rearrangement uses TRBV6-6 and TRBJ2-5; 8 bases match TRBD1. The V gene's germline CDR1 is MNHNY and CDR2 SVGAGI (reference sequence). This CDR3 is built from 14 residues. With 2 bases clipped from V and 4 bases from J, the junction kept 3 bases outside the gene matches. The CDR3 reads CASSYPDRGETQYF. The CDR3 DNA sequence: TGTGCCAGCAGTTACCCTGACAGGGGAGAGACCCAGTACTTC.

The V call is TRBV19, the J call TRBJ2-5; TRBD1 agrees at 7 bases. Germline V gives CDR1 LNHDA, CDR2 SQIVND (reference sequence). The J segment lost 5 bases and the V segment lost 1 base, leaving 7 bases of the junction unmatched. The CDR3 covers 15 residues. The CDR3 region is CASSIARGPGETQYF. The CDR3 nucleotides read TGTGCCAGTAGTATAGCGAGGGGGCCGGGGGAGACCCAGTACTTC.

A few counts support this clone. The chain is built from TRBV28 and TRBJ2-1, with D perhaps TRBD2 (6 bases). This CDR3 contains 17 residues. CDR1 and CDR2 from the germline V gene are MDHEN and SYDVKM. Trimming removed 3 bases from V and 2 bases from J, with 17 bases in between. CDR3 region: CASSFFSGTFAYNEQFF. The DNA of the CDR3 is TGTGCCAGCAGTTTTTTTTCGGGGACTTTCGCCTACAATGAGCAGTTCTTC.

This rearrangement joins TRBV15 to TRBJ1-6; the D gene is possibly TRBD1 (5 bases). CDR1 LNHNV and CDR2 YYDKDF come from the germline V gene (reference sequence). V lost 3 bases to trimming and J lost 9 bases, with 9 bases between them. This CDR3 is built from 13 residues. The CDR3 reads CATSSRVGSPLHF. CDR3 bases: TGTGCCACCAGCAGCAGGGTGGGTTCACCCCTCCACTTT.

The chain links TRBV10-3 to TRBJ1-5; TRBD1 is a possible D gene (5 bases). Trimming removed 6 bases from V and 7 bases from J, with 10 bases in between. The CDR3 contains 12 residues. Germline V CDR1 and CDR2: ENHRY, SYGVKD. The CDR3 sequence is CAIRQEGQPQHF. The CDR3 bases are TGTGCCATCAGACAGGAGGGCCAGCCCCAGCATTTT.

The chain links TRBV28 to TRBJ1-6; 7 nucleotides agree with TRBD1. The germline CDR1 and CDR2 sequences are MDHEN and SYDVKM. The CDR3 loop spans 16 amino acids. V gave up 6 bases and J gave up 4 bases; unmatched junction bases: 9. The CDR3 DNA is TGTGCCAGCAGGGGGGGCATGGGACAGTATAATTCACCCCTCCACTTT. Residues: CASRGGMGQYNSPLHF. The full variable domain, in which reference TRBV28 and TRBJ1-6 provide the parts outside the CDR3, is DVKVTQSSRYLVKRTGEKVFLECVQDMDHENMFWYRQDPGLGLRLIYFSYDVKMKEKGDIPEGYSVSREKKERFSLILESASTNQTSMYLCASRGGMGQYNSPLHFGNGTRLTVT.

The gene calls are TRBV18 and TRBJ1-5; 9 positions agree with TRBD1. Germline V gene sequence: CDR1 KGHSH, CDR2 LQKENI. The CDR3 sequence is 16 residues long. J lost 3 bases, V lost 2 bases, and 5 bases had no gene match. The CDR3 region is CASSPAGTGSNQPQHF. In DNA form, the CDR3 reads TGTGCCAGCTCACCAGCGGGGACAGGGTCCAATCAGCCCCAGCATTTT. Full variable domain (rest looked up from reference TRBV18 and TRBJ1-5): NAGVMQNPRHLVRRRGQEARLRCSPMKGHSHVYWYRQLPEEGLKFMVYLQKENIIDESGMPKERFSAEFPKEGPSILRIQQVVRGDSAAYFCASSPAGTGSNQPQHFGDGTRLSIL.